These T cell receptor beta chains were read from a single sample in a study of OX40 agonist ivuxolimab in advanced cancers. The table came from immunoSEQ multiplex PCR; TCRdb's copy has only in-frame clones and leaves some out. This sample yields 70,000 or so clones, of which 87% are seen a single time; approximately 1.3% belongs to the top ten. The sequences come from CD4+ or CD8+ T cells sorted from blood, collected in a trial of the OX40 agonist ivuxolimab. The origin of the receptors is an adult with an advanced solid tumor such as melanoma, head and neck, liver or kidney cancer. Each CDR3 is given with its conserved first and last residue. D genes are given only for firm matches. Size values are once, few and many counts, or a class for expanded clones, and some rows have none.

>TRBV6-5|-|TRBJ1-1|-
TGTGCCAGCAGTACGAGGGTCTTGAACACTGAAGCTTTCTTT
CASSTRVLNTEAFF
>TRBV7-3|-|TRBJ2-1|TRBD2
TGTGCCAGCAGCTCCCACAGCGGGGGGGTGGGTGAGCAGTTCTTC
CASSSHSGGVGEQFF
>TRBV5-1|-|TRBJ1-2|-
TGTGCCAGCAGCGTGGACCCGGGCGGCTATGGCTACACCTTC
CASSVDPGGYGYTF
>TRBV18|few|TRBJ1-6|TRBD1
TGTGCCAGCTCGCGGGACAGAGATAATTCACCCCTCCACTTT
CASSRDRDNSPLHF
>TRBV28|-|TRBJ2-7|-
TGTGCCAGCAGCCCATCCCCCGAGGGCAACGAGCAGTACTTC
CASSPSPEGNEQYF
>TRBV28|-|TRBJ2-1|TRBD1
TGTGCCAGCAGCCCCCCCGCGACAGGGATGGGGTATGAGCAGTTCTTC
CASSPPATGMGYEQFF
>TRBV14|-|TRBJ1-1|TRBD1
TGTGCCAGCAGCCAAAGGGGGACAGATTTTGCTTTCTTT
CASSQRGTDFAFF
>TRBV5-1|-|TRBJ2-2|TRBD2
TGCGCCACCACTTTAGCGGGAGGTTCTAACACCGGGGAGCTGTTTTTT
CATTLAGGSNTGELFF
>TRBV5-1|-|TRBJ1-2|-
TGCGCCAGCAGCCCCGGACAGAAGAATGGCTACACCTTC
CASSPGQKNGYTF
>TRBV7-8|few|TRBJ1-5|-
TGTGCCAGCAGCCTACGGGACGCAGGGAGGGATCAGCCCCAGCATTTT
CASSLRDAGRDQPQHF
>TRBV6-5|-|TRBJ2-1|-
TGTGCCAGCAGTTACTCTACGAGGGGGACGAACAATGAGCAGTTCTTC
CASSYSTRGTNNEQFF
>TRBV7-2|-|TRBJ1-6|-
TGTGCCAGCAGTTCTGAGGGTTATTCACCCCTCCACTTT
CASSSEGYSPLHF
>TRBV19|-|TRBJ1-1|-
TGTGCCAGTAGTACCGACCGCGTGGGGGGCACTGAAGCTTTCTTT
CASSTDRVGGTEAFF
>TRBV30|-|TRBJ2-3|-
TGTGCCTGGAGTTCCTACACCCCCAGCACAGATACGCAGTATTTT
CAWSSYTPSTDTQYF
>TRBV19|-|TRBJ2-5|-
TGTGCCAGTAGTGCGAGGGAGACCCAGTACTTC
CASSARETQYF
>TRBV28|once|TRBJ2-2|-
TGTGCCAGCCAGGGTAGCTGGAACACCGGGGAGCTGTTTTTT
CASQGSWNTGELFF
>TRBV11-2|-|TRBJ2-2|-
TGTGCCAGCAGCTTTTGGGAGAACACCGGGGAGCTGTTTTTT
CASSFWENTGELFF
>TRBV6-6|-|TRBJ2-1|TRBD1
TGTGCCAGCAGCCCAGACAGGGGGTTTGTCTACAATGAGCAGTTCTTC
CASSPDRGFVYNEQFF
>TRBV6-6|-|TRBJ1-2|TRBD1
TGTGCCAGCAGTTACTCGGACAGGGAACGGGGAAACTTC
CASSYSDRERGNF
>TRBV30|once|TRBJ1-2|-
TGTGCCTGGAGTTTACCGGAGATGGGCGGCTACACCTTC
CAWSLPEMGGYTF
>TRBV30|few|TRBJ1-4|-
TGTGCCTGGAGTAAAGGGGACAACGAAAAACTGTTTTTT
CAWSKGDNEKLFF
>TRBV2|-|TRBJ1-5|-
TGTGCCAGCAAATTAGAAAAGAGCAATCAGCCCCAGCATTTT
CASKLEKSNQPQHF
>TRBV19|once|TRBJ2-1|TRBD2
TGTGCCAGTAGCCCGAGCGGGGGGGCAAGGAATGAGCAGTTCTTC
CASSPSGGARNEQFF
>TRBV6-4|-|TRBJ2-3|-
TGTGCCAGCAGTACACAGTGCCCTACAGGACGGCCCGACACAGATACGCAGTATTTT
CASSTQCPTGRPDTDTQYF